This record covers a single T cell receptor (beta chain). The data belong to a study of blood T cell repertoires in COVID-19. This CDR3 contains 16 residues. Trimming removed 1 base from V and 3 bases from J; junction bases left unmatched: 5. The germline gives CDR1 LGHDT, CDR2 YNNKEL (reference sequence). Sequencing used immunoSEQ multiplex PCR; TCRdb keeps in-frame clones, though not all of them. The repertoire holds fewer than 450,000 clones, around nine tenths seen once, with roughly 1.2% in the top ten. V and J are TRBV3-1 (or the pseudogene TRBV3-2) and TRBJ2-3, with 9 bases aligning to TRBD2. Sequences were obtained from PBMCs or T cells enriched from blood (not recorded which). This sequence was found in a woman between 18 and 29 years old who had recovered from COVID-19. The CDR3 region is CASSQGPSGVTDTQYF. The CDR3 nucleotides read TGTGCCAGCAGCCAAGGCCCTAGCGGGGTTACAGATACGCAGTATTTT.